This TCR beta chain comes out of a study of a mutant IDH1 vaccine in newly diagnosed glioma. Study-level information: Vaccine dosing followed radiotherapy by 4-6 weeks, or accompanied temozolomide cycles.

Details on this clone: What it binds is not known.

Produced via immunoSEQ multiplex PCR; TCRdb's table is partial and in-frame only. The profile shows about 29,000 clones, around 90% of them singletons. Stated time point: week 5, during vaccination. Topical imiquimod accompanied each vaccine dose, which consisted of 300 ug of mutant IDH1 20-mer peptide. Germline V gives CDR1 SGHVS, CDR2 FNYEAQ. Trimming shortened V by 4 bases and J by 6 bases, and 22 bases separated the two germline ends. The CDR3 sequence is 16 residues long. The source was peripheral blood mononuclear cells (PBMCs), collected from a glioma patient whose treatment included an IDH1 peptide vaccine. This chain connects TRBV7-6 to TRBJ2-7; D may correspond to TRBD1 or TRBD2 (5 bases each). This TCR was recovered from a middle-aged woman with glioma. Some clones in this sample may be carry-over from other donors' samples. The CDR3 sequence is CASSSLLSRGALEQYF. CDR3 nucleotide sequence: TGTGCCAGCAGCTCCTTACTAAGCAGAGGGGCTCTCGAGCAGTACTTC.